A single sample is the source of the 30 T cell receptor beta chains below, sequenced in a study of blood T cell repertoires in COVID-19. Profiling relied on immunoSEQ multiplex PCR, and the TCRdb table lists in-frame clones only, not all of them. The sample has around 300,000 clones, approximately 91% seen once; the top ten hold 0.94%. Sequencing was carried out using peripheral blood. Receptors originate from a woman aged 40 to 50 who had recovered from COVID-19.

V gene TRBV5-1 combines with J gene TRBJ2-3; 10 nucleotides align to TRBD2. Trimming removed 4 bases from V and 0 bases from J; junction bases left unmatched: 2. CDR1 SGHRS and CDR2 YFSETQ come from the germline V gene. This CDR3 region has 15 residues. The CDR3, as DNA: TGCGCCAGCAGCACGACTAGCGGGAGCACAGATACGCAGTATTTT. Protein product: CASSTTSGSTDTQYF.

The rearrangement links TRBV25-1 to TRBJ2-1; 9 bases agree with TRBD2. Germline V gene sequence: CDR1 MGHDK, CDR2 SYGVNS. The CDR3 has 14 residues. The V segment lost 9 bases and the J segment 4 bases; nucleotides outside the gene matches: 7. Here the CDR3 DNA reads TGTGCCAGTCAAAGGACTAGCGTGTACAATGAGCAGTTCTTC. Translating it yields CASQRTSVYNEQFF.

The chain combines TRBV5-6 with TRBJ2-7, with TRBD1 identical over 10 bases. The ends lost 5 bases at V and 3 bases at J; junction bases unmatched: 5. Per germline, CDR1 SGHDT and CDR2 YYEEEE. This CDR3 has 14 amino acids. The CDR3 reads CASRGTGDLYEQYF. As DNA, the CDR3 is TGTGCCAGCAGGGGGACAGGGGACCTCTACGAGCAGTACTTC.

The table lists this clone with a count of one. The J gene is TRBJ2-7, the V gene TRBV27, with a tentative D call TRBD2 (5 bases). Trimming took off 3 bases at V and 0 bases at J, with 12 bases between the two ends. The germline V gene has CDR1 MNHEY and CDR2 SMNVEV (reference sequence). CDR3 length: 15 residues. Written as DNA, the CDR3 is TGTGCCAGCAGTTTGACGGAGGAACTCTCCTACGAGCAGTACTTC. Protein sequence: CASSLTEELSYEQYF.

This rearrangement joins TRBV11-1 to TRBJ1-3; TRBD1 agrees at 8 bases. CDR3 size: 14 residues. Germline V gene data show CDR1 as SGHAT and CDR2 as FQDESV (reference sequence). The V segment lost 5 bases and the J segment 5 bases; nucleotides outside the gene matches: 5. CDR3 region: CASSIGQGRNTIYF. The CDR3 DNA sequence: TGTGCCAGCAGCATCGGACAGGGAAGAAACACCATATATTTT.

V gene TRBV15 combines with J gene TRBJ2-5; possible D gene TRBD2, 6 bases. Germline CDR1 and CDR2: LNHNV and YYDKDF (reference sequence). Trimming shortened V by 0 bases and J by 3 bases, and 14 bases separated the two germline ends. This CDR3 is 16 amino acids long. As DNA, the CDR3 is TGTGCCACCAGCAGAGATCCGGTAACGGGGGAAGAGACCCAGTACTTC. This gives the protein CATSRDPVTGEETQYF.

J is TRBJ1-6 and V is TRBV30; tentative D call: TRBD1 (6 bases). The CDR3 has 15 residues. CDR1 is GTSNPN, CDR2 SVGIG, per germline (reference sequence). Trimming cost V 0 bases and J 9 bases, with 15 bases left between them. The CDR3 reads CAWSVGRGASSPLHF. The CDR3 DNA is TGTGCCTGGAGTGTAGGACGGGGGGCGAGTTCACCCCTCCACTTT.

The rearrangement uses TRBV27 and TRBJ1-3, with D hard to call. V lost 3 bases to trimming and J lost 0 bases, with 9 bases between them. The CDR3 is made up of 15 amino acids. Germline V gene data show CDR1 as MNHEY and CDR2 as SMNVEV (reference sequence). The CDR3 reads CASSLAGSSGNTIYF. The DNA of the CDR3 is TGTGCCAGCAGTTTGGCGGGGAGCTCTGGAAACACCATATATTTT.

The chain recombines TRBV6-5 with TRBJ2-7, with 8 positions matching TRBD1. J was trimmed by 2 bases and V by 0 bases; bases with no gene match: 6. CDR3 length equals 16 residues. Germline V lookup: CDR1 MNHEY, CDR2 SVGAGI. CDR3 sequence (DNA): TGTGCCAGCAGTTACTCCAGTGGGACAGGTGCCTACGAGCAGTACTTC. Amino acid sequence: CASSYSSGTGAYEQYF.

The chain recombines TRBV19 with TRBJ2-7; tentative D call: TRBD1 (5 bases). There are 14 residues in the CDR3. Trimming pared 3 bases from V and 5 bases from J, leaving 14 bases between. Germline V gives CDR1 LNHDA, CDR2 SQIVND (reference sequence). The CDR3 coding sequence is TGTGCCAGTAGTATTGGCCAGGGAACCCACGAGCAGTACTTC. Encoded protein: CASSIGQGTHEQYF.

This clone was counted a single time. The chain couples TRBV12-3 or TRBV12-4 to TRBJ2-7; no clear D gene. Trimming removed 5 bases from V and 3 bases from J, with 8 bases in between. CDR3 length: 12 amino acids. The CDR3 spells CASSPRRYEQYF. CDR3 DNA: TGTGCCAGCAGTCCCAGGCGCTACGAGCAGTACTTC.

V gene TRBV7-9 combines with J gene TRBJ2-7, with D possibly being TRBD2 (6 bases). CDR1 SEHNR and CDR2 FQNEAQ come from the germline V gene (reference sequence). This CDR3 region has 12 residues. Trimming shortened V by 4 bases and J by 2 bases, and 6 bases separated the two germline ends. The CDR3 protein is CASSWGAYEQYF. CDR3 bases: TGTGCCAGCAGCTGGGGGGCCTACGAGCAGTACTTC.

CDR3 protein: CASSILHLAGYEQYF. The CDR3 region has the DNA TGTGCCAGTAGTATACTCCATCTAGCGGGGTACGAGCAGTACTTC. This chain links TRBV19 with TRBJ2-7; 9 nucleotides agree with TRBD2. In germline, CDR1 is LNHDA, CDR2 SQIVND (reference sequence). V dropped 2 bases and J dropped 4; count of bases not matched to a gene: 6. CDR3 length: 15 amino acids.

The genes are TRBV3-1 (or the pseudogene TRBV3-2) and TRBJ2-5, with D possibly being TRBD2 (5 bases). V lost 1 base to trimming and J lost 5 bases, with 8 bases between them. The CDR3 consists of 13 residues. CDR1 and CDR2 from the germline V gene are LGHDT and YNNKEL (reference sequence). The CDR3 sequence is CASSQVEVETQYF. In DNA form, the CDR3 reads TGTGCCAGCAGCCAAGTGGAGGTGGAGACCCAGTACTTC.

The chain employs TRBV19 and TRBJ2-2; TRBD1 might be the D (6 bases). Germline assignment: CDR1 LNHDA and CDR2 SQIVND (reference sequence). With 5 bases removed from V and 1 base from J, the gap between germline ends came to 17 bases. The CDR3 consists of 17 residues. The CDR3 bases are TGTGCCAGTAGTCCTCTACGGACAGCAATGAACACCGGGGAGCTGTTTTTT. Its protein is CASSPLRTAMNTGELFF.

This chain links TRBV18 with TRBJ2-1; 7 bases fit TRBD2. Germline lookup yields CDR1 KGHSH and CDR2 LQKENI. J lost 1 base, V lost 3 bases, and 9 bases had no gene match. CDR3 length: 17 residues. CDR3 coding DNA: TGTGCCAGCTCACCCCTGGCTAGCGGCCTTTCCTACAATGAGCAGTTCTTC. Its protein is CASSPLASGLSYNEQFF.

The chain has TRBV5-1 and TRBJ2-7; TRBD1 aligns across 7 bases. V was clipped by 7 bases and J by 3 bases; unmatched bases: 7. The germline V gene has CDR1 SGHRS and CDR2 YFSETQ. The CDR3 has 13 amino acids. The CDR3 protein is CASGRDRDYEQYF. CDR3 nucleotide sequence: TGCGCCAGCGGTCGGGACAGAGACTACGAGCAGTACTTC.

The gene calls are TRBV10-2 and TRBJ2-7; 8 nucleotides line up with TRBD1. The CDR3 is made up of 15 amino acids. V dropped 7 bases and J dropped 2; count of bases not matched to a gene: 10. CDR1 WSHSY and CDR2 SAAADI come from the germline V gene. The CDR3 here is CASNTRTGNTYEQYF. CDR3 DNA: TGCGCCAGCAACACCAGGACAGGGAATACCTACGAGCAGTACTTC.

The CDR3 DNA reads TGTGCCAGCACCTCGGGAGGGATTTGGTTCTTC. Translating it yields CASTSGGIWFF. The V gene is TRBV3-1 (or the pseudogene TRBV3-2), the J gene TRBJ2-1; 8 bases are shared with TRBD2. The CDR3 runs 11 residues. After removal of 7 bases from V and 15 bases from J, the junction contained 8 bases not matched to a gene. Germline values: CDR1 LGHDT, CDR2 YNNKEL (reference sequence).

The V and J genes are TRBV30 and TRBJ2-1, with 7 bases matching TRBD1. Trimming at V came to 3 bases and at J to 5 bases, leaving 7 bases not matched to a gene. This CDR3 is built from 14 residues. CDR1 and CDR2 from the germline V gene are GTSNPN and SVGIG (reference sequence). CDR3 sequence (DNA): TGTGCCTGGAGGGTCGGACAGGAACACAATGAGCAGTTCTTC. Translation: CAWRVGQEHNEQFF.

A few counts support this clone. The V gene is TRBV2, the J gene TRBJ1-2; D ambiguous. The germline CDR1 and CDR2 sequences are SNHLY and FYNNEI. V lost 3 bases to trimming and J lost 4 bases, with 6 bases between them. There are 12 residues in the CDR3. Written as DNA, the CDR3 is TGTGCCAGCAGTGATCAGGTCTATGGCTACACCTTC. Translated: CASSDQVYGYTF.

This chain connects TRBV30 to TRBJ2-7; 7 bases agree with TRBD2. Germline V gene sequence: CDR1 GTSNPN, CDR2 SVGIG (reference sequence). CDR3 length equals 17 residues. With V trimmed by 4 bases and J by 1 base, 16 bases remained unmatched. CDR3 sequence: CAWNGRGSYGGSYEQYF. For the CDR3, the DNA is TGTGCCTGGAACGGGCGCGGGAGCTACGGGGGGTCCTACGAGCAGTACTTC.

This clone has a handful of counts. V gene TRBV19 combines with J gene TRBJ1-4; D is unresolved. Germline assignment: CDR1 LNHDA and CDR2 SQIVND (reference sequence). V lost 1 base and J 8 bases, leaving 8 bases between the germline ends. This CDR3 is 13 amino acids long. The CDR3 sequence is CASSIAPGEKLFF. DNA of the CDR3: TGTGCCAGTAGTATAGCTCCGGGGGAAAAACTGTTTTTT. Full variable domain (remainder filled in from reference TRBV19 and TRBJ1-4): DGGITQSPKYLFRKEGQNVTLSCEQNLNHDAMYWYRQDPGQGLRLIYYSQIVNDFQKGDIAEGYSVSREKKESFPLTVTSAQKNPTAFYLCASSIAPGEKLFFGSGTQLSVL.

This clone has just one count. This chain joins TRBV11-3 and TRBJ2-3; no reliable D call. Trimming removed 3 bases from V and 2 bases from J, with 15 bases in between. Germline V gene lookup returns CDR1 SGHNT and CDR2 YENEEA. This CDR3 spans 16 amino acids. The CDR3 nucleotides are TGTGCCAGCAGCTTGTTTGATCCGACTGTCACAGATACGCAGTATTTT. This gives the protein CASSLFDPTVTDTQYF.

The count of this clone is one. The rearrangement links TRBV19 to TRBJ2-1; 7 bases fit TRBD2. Germline values: CDR1 LNHDA, CDR2 SQIVND (reference sequence). With 3 bases clipped from V and 7 bases from J, the junction kept 0 bases outside the gene matches. This CDR3 is built from 12 residues. This chain's CDR3 is CASSIGGNEQFF. The CDR3 bases are TGTGCCAGTAGTATCGGGGGGAATGAGCAGTTCTTC. The full variable domain, with the rest looked up from reference TRBV19 and TRBJ2-1, is DGGITQSPKYLFRKEGQNVTLSCEQNLNHDAMYWYRQDPGQGLRLIYYSQIVNDFQKGDIAEGYSVSREKKESFPLTVTSAQKNPTAFYLCASSIGGNEQFFGPGTRLTVL.

The chain carries TRBV10-3 and TRBJ1-2; 9 bases are a match to TRBD1. This CDR3 has 14 amino acids. Trimming cost V 2 bases and J 4 bases; bases outside gene matches: 2. Germline-derived CDR1 and CDR2 are ENHRY and SYGVKD. CDR3 in amino acids: CAISEGQGSYGYTF. DNA for the CDR3: TGTGCCATCAGTGAGGGACAGGGGAGCTATGGCTACACCTTC.

This clone appeared a few times. The rearrangement links TRBV28 to TRBJ1-5; TRBD1 might be the D (6 bases). Trimming removed 7 bases at V and 4 bases at J, with 14 bases between. This CDR3 has 14 amino acids. Looked up from germline, CDR1 is MDHEN and CDR2 is SYDVKM. The CDR3 spells CASIEGGLNQPQHF. The CDR3 DNA reads TGTGCCAGCATTGAGGGGGGGCTGAATCAGCCCCAGCATTTT.

The chain joins TRBV10-3 to TRBJ2-7; TRBD1 might be the D (6 bases). This CDR3 spans 13 amino acids. The ends were cut back, 2 bases at V and 13 bases at J, with 18 bases in the middle. Germline V gene lookup returns CDR1 ENHRY and CDR2 SYGVKD. The CDR3 sequence is CAISETPDSRGYF. The CDR3 DNA reads TGTGCCATCAGTGAGACTCCGGACAGCCGGGGTTACTTC.

V is TRBV9 and J is TRBJ2-7, with TRBD2 identical over 11 bases. CDR1 and CDR2 from the germline V gene are SGDLS and YYNGEE. V was clipped by 2 bases and J by 3 bases; unmatched bases: 4. The CDR3 has 15 residues. The CDR3 reads CASSVGLAEDYEQYF. The CDR3 nucleotides read TGTGCCAGCAGCGTGGGACTAGCGGAAGACTACGAGCAGTACTTC. Combining the CDR3 with reference TRBV9 and TRBJ2-7 gives the whole variable domain DSGVTQTPKHLITATGQRVTLRCSPRSGDLSVYWYQQSLDQGLQFLIQYYNGEERAKGNILERFSAQQFPDLHSELNLSSLELGDSALYFCASSVGLAEDYEQYFGPGTRLTVT.

The chain joins TRBV18 to TRBJ2-2; TRBD2 matches at 13 bases. The V and J ends lost 3 bases and 0 bases, in that order; junction bases with no gene match: 7. Germline CDR1 is KGHSH and CDR2 is LQKENI. CDR3 length: 19 residues. CDR3 bases: TGTGCCAGCTCACCTCGGACTAGCGGGAGTCCTCCGAACACCGGGGAGCTGTTTTTT. Protein product: CASSPRTSGSPPNTGELFF.